This T cell receptor (beta chain) appears in the sequencing data of a study of blood T cell repertoires in COVID-19. The overall study: PBMCs, B-cell-depleted T cells, or T cells provided the cDNA or gDNA that made up the material.

The V end lost 2 bases, the J end lost 4 bases, and 6 bases lay between the germline ends. CDR1 MNHEY and CDR2 SVGEGT come from the germline V gene. CDR3 size: 13 residues. Using immunoSEQ multiplex PCR, the repertoire was profiled, and TCRdb retains in-frame clones only, with some absent. The data hold around 120,000 clones, with just over 90% observed a single time. The sample comprised peripheral blood. The V call is TRBV6-2 or TRBV6-3, the J call TRBJ2-1; D is uncertain. This TCR came from a human donor with active COVID-19. The donor label of this sample is uncertain. The CDR3 protein is CASSYRDYNEQFF. DNA for the CDR3: TGTGCCAGCAGTTACCGAGATTACAATGAGCAGTTCTTC.